This T cell receptor (beta chain) was observed in a study of PD-1 blockade in classical Hodgkin lymphoma. Study results and limitations: The repertoire differences lack a defined cause, possibly disease activity or prior therapy. In newly diagnosed patients, baseline TCR diversity was reportedly below that of healthy donors.

Trimming pared 1 base from V and 2 bases from J, leaving 6 bases between. In germline, CDR1 is SGHAT, CDR2 FQNNGV. The CDR3 consists of 14 residues. Time point of the sample: newly diagnosed, previously untreated cHL patient sample. Comparison used PBMCs from newly diagnosed, untreated classical Hodgkin lymphoma. Assay used: immunoSEQ multiplex PCR; TCRdb lists only in-frame clones, some missing. The repertoire consists of about 15,000 clones, with 84% occurring once and the leading ten covering almost 8.5%. About this clone: What it binds is not known.

Sequenced material: peripheral blood mononuclear cells (PBMCs). The V gene is TRBV11-2, the J gene TRBJ1-5; no clear D gene. The sequence was collected from a human donor with classical Hodgkin lymphoma. CDR3 in amino acids: CASSLGVRNQPQHF. The CDR3 region has the DNA TGTGCCAGCAGCTTAGGGGTTCGCAATCAGCCCCAGCATTTT.